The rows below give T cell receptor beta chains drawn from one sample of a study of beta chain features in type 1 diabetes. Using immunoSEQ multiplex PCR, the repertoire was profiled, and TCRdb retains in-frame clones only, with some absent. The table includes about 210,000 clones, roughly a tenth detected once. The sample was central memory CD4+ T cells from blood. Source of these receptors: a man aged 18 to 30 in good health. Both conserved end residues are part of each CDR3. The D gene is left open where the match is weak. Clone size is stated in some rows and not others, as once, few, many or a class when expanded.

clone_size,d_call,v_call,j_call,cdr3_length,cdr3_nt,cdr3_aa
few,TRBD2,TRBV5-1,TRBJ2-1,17,TGCGCCAGCAGCCTGGGACTAGCGGACAGCTCCTACAATGAGCAGTTCTTC,CASSLGLADSSYNEQFF
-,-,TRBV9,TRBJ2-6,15,TGTGCCAGCAGCGGGTTTAGCTCTGGGGCCAACGTCCTGACTTTC,CASSGFSSGANVLTF
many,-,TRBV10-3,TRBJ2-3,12,TGTGCCATCAGCGACAACACAGATACGCAGTATTTT,CAISDNTDTQYF
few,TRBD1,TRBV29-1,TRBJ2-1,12,TGCAGCTCCGGGGACAGGGAGGATGAGCAGTTCTTC,CSSGDREDEQFF
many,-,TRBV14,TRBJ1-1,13,TGTGCCAGCAGCCTAGGACCGAACACTGAAGCTTTCTTT,CASSLGPNTEAFF
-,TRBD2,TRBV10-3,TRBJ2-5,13,TGTGCCATCAGTGAGGCCGGGGGGGAGACCCAGTACTTC,CAISEAGGETQYF
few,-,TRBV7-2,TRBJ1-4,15,TGTGCCAGCAGCTTAGCCCGTAATTGGGGTGAAAAACTGTTTTTT,CASSLARNWGEKLFF
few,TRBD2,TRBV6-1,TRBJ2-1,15,TGTGCCAGCAGACCAGGACTAGCGGGAGCGAAAGAGCAGTTCTTC,CASRPGLAGAKEQFF
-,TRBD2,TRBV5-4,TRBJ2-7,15,TGTGCCAGCAGCTTGCTGGCGGGAGACCGTGGCGAGCAGTACTTC,CASSLLAGDRGEQYF
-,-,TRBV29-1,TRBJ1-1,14,TGCAGCGTCGCTCCTGACAGGATGAACACTGAAGCTTTCTTT,CSVAPDRMNTEAFF
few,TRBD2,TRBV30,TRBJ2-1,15,TGTGCCTGGAGTCCACTAGCGGGTGGGTACAATGAGCAGTTCTTC,CAWSPLAGGYNEQFF
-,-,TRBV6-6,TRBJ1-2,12,TGTGCCAGCAGTTACCCCGGCGGGGGCTACACCTTC,CASSYPGGGYTF